This TCR beta chain originates from a study of CD8 T cells in Susac syndrome. Study details: Each patient with Susac syndrome, at the time of blood draw, was therapy-naive, on corticosteroids, or on intravenous immunoglobulin alone.

CDR1 and CDR2 (germline): SGHNT, YYREEE (reference sequence). The CDR3 covers 13 residues. V lost 2 bases, J lost 5 bases, and 11 bases lay in between. Reverse transcription of about 0.45 to 1 ug RNA used random hexamers. TCRdb ran MiXCR on the immunoSEQ multiplex PCR reads and lists one entry per CDR3 protein. The sample has 95,000 to 150,000 distinct CDR3 sequences, around 94% seen once. The sequence was collected from a human donor with Susac syndrome. The sequenced sample was CD8+ T cells from PBMCs. The chain couples TRBV5-4 to TRBJ2-7, with D possibly being TRBD1 (6 bases). Written as DNA, the CDR3 is TGTGCCAGCAGCTTTCAGGACAGTGACGAGCAGTACTTC. This encodes CASSFQDSDEQYF.